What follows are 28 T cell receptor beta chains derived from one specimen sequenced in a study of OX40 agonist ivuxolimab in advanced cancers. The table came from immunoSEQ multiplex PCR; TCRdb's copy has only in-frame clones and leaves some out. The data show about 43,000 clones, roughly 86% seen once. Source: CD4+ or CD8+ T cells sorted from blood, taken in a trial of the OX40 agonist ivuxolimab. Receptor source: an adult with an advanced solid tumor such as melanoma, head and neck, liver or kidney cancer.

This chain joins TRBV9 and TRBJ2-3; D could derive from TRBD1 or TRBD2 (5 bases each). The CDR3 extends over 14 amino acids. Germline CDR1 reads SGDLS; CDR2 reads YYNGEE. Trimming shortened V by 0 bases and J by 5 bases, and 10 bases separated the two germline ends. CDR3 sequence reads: CASSVAGAEDTQYF. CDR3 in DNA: TGTGCCAGCAGCGTAGCCGGGGCGGAAGATACGCAGTATTTT.

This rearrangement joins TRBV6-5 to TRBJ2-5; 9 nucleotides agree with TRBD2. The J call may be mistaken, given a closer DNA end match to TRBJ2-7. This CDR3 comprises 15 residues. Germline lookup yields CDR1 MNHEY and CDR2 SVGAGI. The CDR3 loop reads CASSYSSGRPYEQYF. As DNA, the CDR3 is TGTGCCAGCAGTTACTCGAGCGGGAGGCCTTACGAGCAGTACTTC.

The chain's CDR3 is CASSFVGLSTEAFF. For the CDR3, the DNA is TGCGCCAGCAGCTTCGTCGGCCTGAGCACTGAAGCTTTCTTT. The chain carries TRBV5-1 and TRBJ1-1, with unresolved D. CDR3 size: 14 residues. V was clipped by 2 bases and J by 4 bases, with 12 bases between them. Per germline, CDR1 SGHRS and CDR2 YFSETQ.

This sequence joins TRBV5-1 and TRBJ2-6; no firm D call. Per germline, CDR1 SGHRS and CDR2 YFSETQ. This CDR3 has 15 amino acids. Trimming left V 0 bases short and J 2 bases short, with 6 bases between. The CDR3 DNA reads TGCGCCAGCAGCTTGGTCGGTCCTGGGGCCAACGTCCTGACTTTC. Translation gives CASSLVGPGANVLTF. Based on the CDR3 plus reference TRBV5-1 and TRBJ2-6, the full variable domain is KAGVTQTPRYLIKTRGQQVTLSCSPISGHRSVSWYQQTPGQGLQFLFEYFSETQRNKGNFPGRFSGRQFSNSRSEMNVSTLELGDSALYLCASSLVGPGANVLTFGAGSRLTVL.

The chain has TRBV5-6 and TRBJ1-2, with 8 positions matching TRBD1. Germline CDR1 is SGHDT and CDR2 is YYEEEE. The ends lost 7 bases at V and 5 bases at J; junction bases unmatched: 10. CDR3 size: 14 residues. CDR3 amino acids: CASRIQGAGYGYTF. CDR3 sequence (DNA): TGTGCCAGCCGAATTCAGGGGGCGGGATATGGCTACACCTTC.

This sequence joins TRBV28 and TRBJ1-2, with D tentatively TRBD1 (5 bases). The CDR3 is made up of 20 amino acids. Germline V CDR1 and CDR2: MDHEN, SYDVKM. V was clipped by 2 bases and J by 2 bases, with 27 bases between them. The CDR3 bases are TGTGCCAGCAGTTTAGGGGTGTGGGGGTCTGGCCCTACACTGAACTATGGCTACACCTTC. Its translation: CASSLGVWGSGPTLNYGYTF.

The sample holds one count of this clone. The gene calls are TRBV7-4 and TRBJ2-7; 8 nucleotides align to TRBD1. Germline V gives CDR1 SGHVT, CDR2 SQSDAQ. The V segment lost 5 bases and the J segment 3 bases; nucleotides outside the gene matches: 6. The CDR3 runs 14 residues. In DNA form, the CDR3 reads TGTGCCAGCAGCCACCGGGACAGGAACTACGAGCAGTACTTC. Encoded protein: CASSHRDRNYEQYF.

This CDR3 is CASSGTGTGPYEQYF. For the CDR3, the DNA is TGTGCCAGCAGTGGAACCGGGACAGGGCCTTACGAGCAGTACTTC. The gene calls are TRBV6-4 and TRBJ2-7; 9 bases align to TRBD1. The CDR3 sequence is 15 residues long. J was trimmed by 4 bases and V by 4 bases; bases with no gene match: 8. CDR1 and CDR2 from the germline V gene are MRHNA and SNTAGT.

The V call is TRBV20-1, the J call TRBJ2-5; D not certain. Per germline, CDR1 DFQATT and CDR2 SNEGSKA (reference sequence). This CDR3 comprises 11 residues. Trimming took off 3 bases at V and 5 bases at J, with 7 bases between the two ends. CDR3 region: CSASDPETQYF. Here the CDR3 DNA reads TGCAGTGCTAGCGACCCGGAGACCCAGTACTTC.

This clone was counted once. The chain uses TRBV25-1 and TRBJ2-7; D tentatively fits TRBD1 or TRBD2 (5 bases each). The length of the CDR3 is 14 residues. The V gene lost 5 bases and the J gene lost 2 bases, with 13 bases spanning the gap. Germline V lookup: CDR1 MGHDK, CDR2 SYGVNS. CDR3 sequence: CASSLRQGAYEQYF. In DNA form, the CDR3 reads TGTGCCAGCAGTTTGCGGCAGGGAGCCTACGAGCAGTACTTC.

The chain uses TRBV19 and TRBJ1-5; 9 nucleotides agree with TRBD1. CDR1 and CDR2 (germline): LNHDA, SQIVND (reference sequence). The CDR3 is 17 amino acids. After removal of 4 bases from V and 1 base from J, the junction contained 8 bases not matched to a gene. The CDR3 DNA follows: TGTGCCAGTAGTACCACAGGGGGCGCGGGGAGCAATCAGCCCCAGCATTTT. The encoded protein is CASSTTGGAGSNQPQHF.

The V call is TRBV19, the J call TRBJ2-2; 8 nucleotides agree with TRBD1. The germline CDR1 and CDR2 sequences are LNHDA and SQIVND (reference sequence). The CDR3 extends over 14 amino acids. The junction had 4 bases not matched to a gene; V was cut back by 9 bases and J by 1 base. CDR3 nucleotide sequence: TGTGCCAGCAGAGGGACAGGGAACACCGGGGAGCTGTTTTTT. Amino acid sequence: CASRGTGNTGELFF.

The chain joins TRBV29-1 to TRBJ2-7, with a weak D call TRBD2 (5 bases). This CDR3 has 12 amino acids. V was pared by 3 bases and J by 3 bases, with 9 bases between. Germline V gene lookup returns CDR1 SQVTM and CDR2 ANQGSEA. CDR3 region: CSVEVGDYEQYF. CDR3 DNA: TGCAGCGTTGAGGTGGGAGACTACGAGCAGTACTTC.

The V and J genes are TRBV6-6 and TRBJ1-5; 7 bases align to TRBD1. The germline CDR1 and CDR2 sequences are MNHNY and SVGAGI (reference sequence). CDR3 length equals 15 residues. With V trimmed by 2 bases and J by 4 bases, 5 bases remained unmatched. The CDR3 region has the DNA TGTGCCAGCAGTTACCAGGGGGGGGCGAATCAGCCCCAGCATTTT. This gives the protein CASSYQGGANQPQHF.

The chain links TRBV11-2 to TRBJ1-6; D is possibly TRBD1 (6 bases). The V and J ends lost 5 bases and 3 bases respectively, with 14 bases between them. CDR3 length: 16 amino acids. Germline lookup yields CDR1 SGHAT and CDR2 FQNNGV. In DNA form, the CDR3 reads TGTGCCAGCAGCACAATGGGACACAGCTATAATTCACCCCTCCACTTT. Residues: CASSTMGHSYNSPLHF.

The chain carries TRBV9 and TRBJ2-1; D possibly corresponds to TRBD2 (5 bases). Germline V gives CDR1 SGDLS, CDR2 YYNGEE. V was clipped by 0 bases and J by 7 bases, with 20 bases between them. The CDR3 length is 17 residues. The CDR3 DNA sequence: TGTGCCAGCAGCGTAGGGGAAGGACTCCGACCGGGGAATGAGCAGTTCTTC. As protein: CASSVGEGLRPGNEQFF.

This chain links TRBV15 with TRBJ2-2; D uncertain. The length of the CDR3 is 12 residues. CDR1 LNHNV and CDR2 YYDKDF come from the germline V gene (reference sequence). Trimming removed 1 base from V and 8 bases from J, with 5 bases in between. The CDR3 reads CATSRGPGELFF. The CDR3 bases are TGTGCCACCAGCAGAGGGCCAGGGGAGCTGTTTTTT.

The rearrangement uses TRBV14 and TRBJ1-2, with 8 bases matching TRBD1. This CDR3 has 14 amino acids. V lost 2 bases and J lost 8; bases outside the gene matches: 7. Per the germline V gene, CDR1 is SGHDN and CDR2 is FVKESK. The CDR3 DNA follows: TGTGCCAGCAGCCAAAATACAGGGGGGATCGGCTACACCTTC. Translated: CASSQNTGGIGYTF. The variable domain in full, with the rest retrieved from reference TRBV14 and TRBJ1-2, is EAGVTQFPSHSVIEKGQTVTLRCDPISGHDNLYWYRRVMGKEIKFLLHFVKESKQDESGMPNNRFLAERTGGTYSTLKVQPAELEDSGVYFCASSQNTGGIGYTFGSGTRLTVV.

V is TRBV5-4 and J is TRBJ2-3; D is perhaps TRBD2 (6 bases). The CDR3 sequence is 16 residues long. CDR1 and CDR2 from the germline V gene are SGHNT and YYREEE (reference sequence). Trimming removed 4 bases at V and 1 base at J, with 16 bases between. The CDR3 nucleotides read TGTGCCAGCAGCCAGGTGGGAGGTGGGGGCACAGATACGCAGTATTTT. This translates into CASSQVGGGGTDTQYF.

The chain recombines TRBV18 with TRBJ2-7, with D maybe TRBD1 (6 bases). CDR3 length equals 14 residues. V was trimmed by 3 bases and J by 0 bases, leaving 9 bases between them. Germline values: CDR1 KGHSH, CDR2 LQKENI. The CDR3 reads CASSPGTSSYEQYF. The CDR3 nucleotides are TGTGCCAGCTCACCCGGGACATCCTCCTACGAGCAGTACTTC.

The CDR3 loop reads CARSFPRGGNQPQHF. The CDR3 DNA reads TGTGCCAGAAGCTTTCCCAGAGGGGGGAATCAGCCCCAGCATTTT. The V call is TRBV5-3, the J call TRBJ1-5; TRBD1 might be the D (6 bases). TRBV5-3 is designated an ORF whose function remains uncertain. The CDR3 spans 15 residues. With 2 bases removed from V and 4 bases from J, the gap between germline ends came to 13 bases.

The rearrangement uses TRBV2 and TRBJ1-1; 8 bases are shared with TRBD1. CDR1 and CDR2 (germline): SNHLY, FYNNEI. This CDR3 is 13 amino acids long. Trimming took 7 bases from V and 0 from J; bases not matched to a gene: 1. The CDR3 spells CASTGQVNTEAFF. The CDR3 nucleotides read TGTGCCAGCACGGGACAGGTGAACACTGAAGCTTTCTTT. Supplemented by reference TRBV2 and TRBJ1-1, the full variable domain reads EPEVTQTPSHQVTQMGQEVILRCVPISNHLYFYWYRQILGQKVEFLVSFYNNEISEKSEIFDDQFSVERPDGSNFTLKIRSTKLEDSAMYFCASTGQVNTEAFFGQGTRLTVV.

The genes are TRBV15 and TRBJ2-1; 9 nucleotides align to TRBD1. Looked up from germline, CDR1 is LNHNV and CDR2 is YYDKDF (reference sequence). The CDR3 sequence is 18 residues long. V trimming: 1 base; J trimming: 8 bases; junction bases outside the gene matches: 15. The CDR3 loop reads CATSRGGFGQGNLDEQFF. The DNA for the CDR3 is TGTGCCACCAGCAGAGGGGGGTTTGGACAGGGGAATTTGGATGAGCAGTTCTTC.

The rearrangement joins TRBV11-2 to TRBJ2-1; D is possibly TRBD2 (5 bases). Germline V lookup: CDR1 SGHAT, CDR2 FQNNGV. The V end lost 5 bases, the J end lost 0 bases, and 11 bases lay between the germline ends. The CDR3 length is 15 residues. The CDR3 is CASSQIGNSYNEQFF. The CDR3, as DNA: TGTGCCAGCAGCCAGATCGGGAACTCCTACAATGAGCAGTTCTTC.

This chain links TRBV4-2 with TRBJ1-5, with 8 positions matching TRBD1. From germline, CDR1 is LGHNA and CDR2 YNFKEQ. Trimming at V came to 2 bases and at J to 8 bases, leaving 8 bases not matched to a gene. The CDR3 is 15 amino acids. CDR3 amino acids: CASSQRTGSMEPQHF. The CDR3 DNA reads TGTGCCAGCAGCCAAAGGACAGGGTCGATGGAGCCCCAGCATTTT.

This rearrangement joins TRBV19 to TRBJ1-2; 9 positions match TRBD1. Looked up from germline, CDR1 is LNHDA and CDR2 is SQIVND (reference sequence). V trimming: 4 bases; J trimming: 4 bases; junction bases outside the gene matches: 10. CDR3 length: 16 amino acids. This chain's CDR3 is CASSTTGTGPTYGYTF. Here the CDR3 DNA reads TGTGCCAGTAGTACGACCGGGACAGGGCCAACCTATGGCTACACCTTC.

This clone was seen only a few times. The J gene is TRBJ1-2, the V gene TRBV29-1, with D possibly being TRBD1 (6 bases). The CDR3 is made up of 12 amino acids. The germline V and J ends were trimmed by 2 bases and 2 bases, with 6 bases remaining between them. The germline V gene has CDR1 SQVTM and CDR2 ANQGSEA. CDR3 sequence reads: CSVEQGNYGYTF. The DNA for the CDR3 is TGCAGCGTTGAACAGGGGAACTATGGCTACACCTTC.

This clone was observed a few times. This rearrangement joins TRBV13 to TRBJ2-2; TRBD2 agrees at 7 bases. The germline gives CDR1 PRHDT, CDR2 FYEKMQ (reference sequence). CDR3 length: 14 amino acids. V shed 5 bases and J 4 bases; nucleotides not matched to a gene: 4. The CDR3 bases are TGTGCCAGCAGCCCAAGGGAGGGCACCGGGGAGCTGTTTTTT. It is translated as CASSPREGTGELFF. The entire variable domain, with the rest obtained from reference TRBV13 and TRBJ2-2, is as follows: AAGVIQSPRHLIKEKRETATLKCYPIPRHDTVYWYQQGPGQDPQFLISFYEKMQSDKGSIPDRFSAQQFSDYHSELNMSSLELGDSALYFCASSPREGTGELFFGEGSRLTVL.